This T cell receptor (beta chain) stems from a study of T-cell reconstitution after alpha-beta-depleted transplantation in children. Study observations and caveats: For some patients, TCRbeta diversity was high at day 60 because of recipient T cells and thymic progenitors that survived. Reported findings indicate that, about two months after transplant, alpha-beta T cells came from several hundred expanded clones, which were derived from non-depleted graft cells.

There are 13 residues in the CDR3. Trimming stripped 5 bases from V and 0 bases from J, with 11 bases between. Germline V CDR1 and CDR2: DFQATT, SNEGSKA (reference sequence). Unique molecular identifiers were used to barcode this TCRbeta library. TCRdb fed the PCR reads into MiXCR, producing one record per CDR3 protein. The table shows about 980,000 distinct CDR3 sequences, with roughly 29% occurring only once. This clonotype was seen a handful of times. Antigen specificity is unknown. The V call is TRBV20-1, the J call TRBJ2-7; possibly TRBD2 for D (5 bases). The starting material was PBMCs, mostly from graft donor cells, obtained 360 days after TCRalphabeta/CD19-depleted stem cell transplant. The clonotype comes from a boy younger than two who had a stem cell transplant for SCID, so the T cells may come from the graft donor. CDR3 DNA sequence: TGCAGTGCTGGGAGCGGAATCTCCTACGAGCAGTACTTC. It yields the protein CSAGSGISYEQYF.